A selection of T cell receptor beta chains follows, all from one sample in a study of post-analysis software for immune sequencing data. TCRdb re-analysed the PCR reads in MiXCR, keeping a single row per CDR3 protein. The repertoire has approximately 770,000 distinct CDR3 sequences, around 46% of them found once; the top ten carry roughly 5%. The specimen sequenced was blood. The receptors were gathered from a girl aged 5-17 years with multiple sclerosis. Both conserved end residues are trimmed from each CDR3. Each record gives: CDR3 length, V gene, J gene, CDR3 protein.

length: 16; V: TRBV18; J: TRBJ2-5; CDR3: ASSPPIGVAGLQETQY
length: 12; V: TRBV7-8; J: -; CDR3: ASSYLQGAETQY
length: 10; V: TRBV29-1; J: TRBJ2-1; CDR3: SVEKGADEQF
length: 13; V: TRBV20-1; J: TRBJ2-3; CDR3: SALMGSGPVDTQY
length: 12; V: TRBV20-1; J: TRBJ2-7; CDR3: SAGLLGALYEQY
length: 13; V: TRBV5-1; J: TRBJ2-5; CDR3: ASSQDSPFQETQY
length: 14; V: TRBV11-2; J: TRBJ2-1; CDR3: ASSLRASGIYNEQF
length: 10; V: TRBV25-1; J: TRBJ2-7; CDR3: ASEGTSYEQY
length: 16; V: TRBV12-3/TRBV12-4; J: TRBJ2-1; CDR3: ASSLGLWGGRPYNEQF
length: 14; V: TRBV7-7; J: TRBJ2-3; CDR3: ASSLGAYPSTDTQY
length: 12; V: TRBV29-1; J: TRBJ1-2; CDR3: SATGAGQPYGYT
length: 14; V: TRBV5-1; J: TRBJ2-3; CDR3: ASSDQGDPSTDTQY
length: 10; V: TRBV6-6; J: TRBJ1-1; CDR3: ASSRDRERAF
length: 13; V: TRBV4-2; J: TRBJ2-7; CDR3: ASSHPGQASYEQY
length: 11; V: TRBV20-1; J: TRBJ2-3; CDR3: SAARWSTDTQY
length: 15; V: TRBV9; J: TRBJ1-2; CDR3: ASSARLGFPLDYGYT
length: 12; V: TRBV7-2; J: TRBJ2-3; CDR3: ASAPQSETDTQY
length: 12; V: TRBV7-2; J: TRBJ2-6; CDR3: ASGSSSGANVLT
length: 12; V: TRBV9; J: TRBJ1-6; CDR3: ASSVLGYNSPLH
length: 15; V: TRBV6-5; J: TRBJ1-2; CDR3: ASSYPTGQGGFYGYT
length: 10; V: TRBV29-1; J: TRBJ2-3; CDR3: SVDREGDTQY
length: 11; V: TRBV12-5; J: TRBJ2-1; CDR3: ASGPDRGNEQF
length: 13; V: TRBV28; J: TRBJ2-3; CDR3: ASSLLQSITDTQY
length: 13; V: TRBV12-3/TRBV12-4; J: TRBJ1-5; CDR3: ASSLSGKEHQPQH
length: 10; V: TRBV29-1; J: TRBJ2-3; CDR3: SVVDTVNTQY
length: 10; V: TRBV12-3/TRBV12-4; J: TRBJ1-2; CDR3: ASSLSRSGYT
length: 11; V: TRBV12-3/TRBV12-4; J: TRBJ1-2; CDR3: ASSLSGGFGYT
length: 13; V: TRBV7-6; J: TRBJ1-1; CDR3: ASSLDAEQGTEAF
length: 16; V: TRBV7-2; J: TRBJ2-3; CDR3: ASSLVRLAGGLGNTQY
length: 12; V: TRBV3-1; J: TRBJ2-1; CDR3: ASSQRDTYNEQF
length: 12; V: TRBV12-3/TRBV12-4; J: TRBJ2-3; CDR3: ASSPIPNADTQY
length: 13; V: TRBV4-3; J: TRBJ2-7; CDR3: ASSQVRQGPYEQY
length: 10; V: TRBV25-1; J: TRBJ1-1; CDR3: ASQQFGGEAF
length: 11; V: TRBV6-1; J: TRBJ1-2; CDR3: ASSADRDYGYI
length: 10; V: TRBV6-2/TRBV6-3; J: TRBJ2-7; CDR3: ASRFPVREQY
length: 12; V: TRBV5-1; J: TRBJ2-1; CDR3: ASRGLAGGNEQF
length: 14; V: TRBV27; J: TRBJ2-7; CDR3: ASSLSITGGLYEQY
length: 11; V: TRBV7-3; J: TRBJ2-7; CDR3: ASSTVGGYEQY
length: 12; V: TRBV12-3/TRBV12-4; J: TRBJ1-2; CDR3: ASSPGTSTTGYT
length: 10; V: TRBV7-8; J: TRBJ2-5; CDR3: ASSLVRSDPY
length: 9; V: TRBV6-1; J: TRBJ2-1; CDR3: ASRTRHEQF
length: 14; V: TRBV6-5; J: TRBJ1-5; CDR3: ASSSTGQGLNQPQH
length: 12; V: TRBV20-1; J: TRBJ2-7; CDR3: SAYSGSSSPEQY
length: 9; V: TRBV7-2; J: TRBJ1-1; CDR3: ASSWKTEAF
length: 14; V: TRBV7-6; J: TRBJ2-7; CDR3: ASSARPGQGVDEQY
length: 10; V: TRBV10-3; J: TRBJ1-2; CDR3: AIRGQGHGYT
length: 12; V: TRBV9; J: TRBJ2-7; CDR3: ASSVATRGAEQY
length: 10; V: TRBV29-1; J: TRBJ2-3; CDR3: SVWWVSDTQY
length: 11; V: TRBV18; J: TRBJ1-5; CDR3: ASSLTEDQPQH
length: 15; V: TRBV21-1; J: TRBJ1-2; CDR3: ASSPHVPELLTYGYT
length: 14; V: TRBV20-1; J: TRBJ2-1; CDR3: SATPSTSGNFNEQF
length: 14; V: TRBV7-2; J: TRBJ2-1; CDR3: ASSLESLGGVHEQF
length: 13; V: TRBV9; J: TRBJ1-1; CDR3: ASSPSQGSDTEAF
length: 15; V: TRBV7-8; J: TRBJ2-1; CDR3: ASSLVGGLSSYNEQF
length: 14; V: TRBV15; J: TRBJ2-1; CDR3: ATSNHGTSGTNEQF
length: 10; V: TRBV20-1; J: TRBJ1-1; CDR3: SAGWGDTEAF
length: 13; V: TRBV15; J: TRBJ2-1; CDR3: ATSRAGGSSYEQF